This is a list of T cell receptor beta chains from one sample in a study of cytomegalovirus exposure and HLA in healthy donors. Data came from immunoSEQ multiplex PCR; TCRdb stores just in-frame clones and leaves some out. The table lists 200,000 or so clones, around 83% of them singletons. Material for sequencing was PBMCs. Receptor source: a girl aged 10-17 years in good health and CMV-seronegative. CDR3s leave out the opening cysteine and the closing phenylalanine or tryptophan. Each record gives: J gene, V gene, CDR3 protein.

>TRBJ1-2|TRBV6-6
ASANELNRVGYT
>TRBJ1-4|TRBV19
ASKPGQGNEKLF
>TRBJ1-3|TRBV4-3
ASSQDHVPSGNTIY
>TRBJ1-1|TRBV28
ASSSGVGGAGTEAF
>TRBJ1-3|TRBV4-2
ASSQGQSSGNTIY
>TRBJ2-3|TRBV5-1
ASSPAGTQPTDTQY
>TRBJ2-7|TRBV5-6
ASSLLIEHEQY
>TRBJ1-2|TRBV19
ASSIGERYGYT
>.|TRBV2
ASTLLSYEQY
>TRBJ2-7|TRBV11-3
ASSIGTGPAYEQY
>TRBJ1-1|TRBV19
ASSIEGGHVAAF
>TRBJ1-2|TRBV30
AWRAGTLGYT
>TRBJ1-1|TRBV2
ASSTDRETEAF
>TRBJ2-2|TRBV4-2
ASSQEKSVSGELF
>TRBJ2-3|TRBV30
AWSVLEGTDTQY
>TRBJ2-5|TRBV4-2
ASSQDTGTQY
>TRBJ1-1|TRBV19
ASRDRANTEAF
>TRBJ1-1|TRBV19
ASRTRQGLTNTEAF
>TRBJ2-6|TRBV18
ASSPESSGANVLT
>TRBJ1-1|TRBV25-1
ASRGVLGQGAF
>TRBJ2-1|TRBV7-6
ASSLYGVNYNEQF
>TRBJ1-2|TRBV27
ASSPRDRAGGYT
>TRBJ2-5|TRBV11-2
ASSLVGGGQETQY
>TRBJ2-3|TRBV23-1
ASSHHLAGEGTDTQY
>TRBJ1-2|TRBV7-8
ASSFKWGTATYGYT
>TRBJ1-4|TRBV27
ASRGTGRGEKLF
>TRBJ1-1|TRBV6-4
ASREKAEHIEAF
>TRBJ1-1|TRBV4-1
ASSGGTGKSTEAF
>TRBJ2-7|TRBV6-6
ASAKGGPEERQY
>TRBJ1-6|TRBV5-1
ASSLETENSPLH
>TRBJ2-1|TRBV29-1
SVGPSGGNYNEQF
>TRBJ1-5|TRBV27
ASMKGRGSQPQH
>TRBJ1-3|TRBV7-8
ASSLTGSGNTIY
>TRBJ2-1|TRBV18
ASSPPGLAYEQF
>TRBJ1-6|TRBV9
ASSQDSYRPYNSPLH
>TRBJ1-1|TRBV30
AWSVISGLGGAF
>TRBJ2-1|TRBV21-1
ASSNPVFSGTSGSPSDEQF
>TRBJ1-1|TRBV5-1
ASSETGLAF
>TRBJ1-1|TRBV7-9
ASSLTAEWGGGTEAF
>TRBJ2-6|TRBV7-2
ASSFLMNVLT
>TRBJ1-1|TRBV4-1
ASSQDAQGGTEAF